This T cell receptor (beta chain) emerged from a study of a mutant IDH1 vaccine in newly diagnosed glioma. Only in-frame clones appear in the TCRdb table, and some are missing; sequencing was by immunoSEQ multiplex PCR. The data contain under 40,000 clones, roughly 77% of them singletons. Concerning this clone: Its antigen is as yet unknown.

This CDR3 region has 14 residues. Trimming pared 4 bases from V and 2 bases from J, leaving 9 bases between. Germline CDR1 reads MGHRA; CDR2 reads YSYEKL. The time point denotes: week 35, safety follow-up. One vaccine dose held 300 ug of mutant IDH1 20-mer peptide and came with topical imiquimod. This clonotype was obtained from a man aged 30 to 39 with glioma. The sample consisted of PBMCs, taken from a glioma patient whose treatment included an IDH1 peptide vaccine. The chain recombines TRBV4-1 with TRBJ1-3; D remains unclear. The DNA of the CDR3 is TGCGCCAGCAGCCCACAGCTTCCTGGAAACACCATATATTTT. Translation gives CASSPQLPGNTIYF.